The clone carrying this TCR beta chain was seen only a few times. The TCR library was built from RNA with a 3' RACE protocol and unique molecular identifiers. TCRdb re-analysed the 3' RACE reads in MiXCR, keeping a single row per CDR3 protein. The sample lists around 41,000 distinct CDR3 sequences, 5% to 8% occurring once. The sample belongs to a study of HIV-infected children after antiretroviral therapy interruption. The treatment was: PENTA 11 planned treatment interruption arm or continuous ART arm. CDR1 is MGHRA, CDR2 YSYEKL, per germline. CDR3 length equals 14 residues. V was cut by 1 base and J by 1 base, with 7 bases left in between.

Sequenced material: CD45RA+ CD4+ T cells from PBMCs, pooled from several time points, taken from a donor given antiretroviral therapy, either interrupted or continuous. Stated subset: naive CD4+ CD45RA+ CD45RO- T cells. The sequence was obtained from a pool of human donors with HIV. This chain joins TRBV4-1 and TRBJ1-1, with D unclear. Here the CDR3 DNA reads TGCGCCAGCAGCCAAGGGTCAGGGAACACTGAAGCTTTCTTT. It is translated as CASSQGSGNTEAFF.